This T cell receptor beta chain was identified in a study of CD8 T cells in Susac syndrome. The wider study: Sequenced Susac syndrome patients included more than 5 with active disease and under ten who were in remission. Overall study results and limits: Clonal expansion was not observed in the Susac syndrome CD4+ T cell repertoires.

RNA in amounts of roughly 0.5 to 1 ug was reverse transcribed with random hexamers. Using its own MiXCR run on the immunoSEQ multiplex PCR reads, TCRdb lists one record per CDR3 protein. The data hold around 230,000 distinct CDR3 sequences, with less than 96% observed a single time. As for this clonotype: Its specificity is not known.

Germline V gene lookup returns CDR1 KGHSH and CDR2 LQKENI. Unmatched junction bases numbered 12, after V lost 2 bases and J lost 5 bases. The CDR3 is 18 amino acids. The diagnostic criteria were recently defined, and patients with Susac syndrome met them for definite or probable disease. The sequenced sample consisted of CD4+ T cells from PBMCs. This chain links TRBV18 with TRBJ2-1, with 10 bases fitting TRBD2. This clonotype was sampled from a human donor with Susac syndrome. CDR3 DNA: TGTGCCAGCTCACCAGAGGACTACTCGAGCGGGAGGGACAATGAGCAGTTCTTC. Its translation is CASSPEDYSSGRDNEQFF.